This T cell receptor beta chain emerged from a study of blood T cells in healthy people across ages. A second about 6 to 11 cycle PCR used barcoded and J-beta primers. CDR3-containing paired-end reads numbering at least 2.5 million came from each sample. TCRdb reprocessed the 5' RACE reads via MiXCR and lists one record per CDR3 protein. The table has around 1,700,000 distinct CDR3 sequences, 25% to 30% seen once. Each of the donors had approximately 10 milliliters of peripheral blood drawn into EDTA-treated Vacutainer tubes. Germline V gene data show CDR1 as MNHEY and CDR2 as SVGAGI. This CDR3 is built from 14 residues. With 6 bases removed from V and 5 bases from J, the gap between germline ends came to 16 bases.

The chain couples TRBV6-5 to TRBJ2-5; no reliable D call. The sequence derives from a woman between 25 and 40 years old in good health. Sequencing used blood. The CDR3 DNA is TGTGCCAGCAGCCTCGGGCCTATGGCCGAGACCCAGTACTTC. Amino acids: CASSLGPMAETQYF.